The 17 T cell receptor beta chains given below trace back to one sample, sequenced in a study of Graves' ophthalmopathy and Graves' hyperthyroidism. TCR beta CDR3 regions were amplified from RNA transcripts. HTBI primers were employed in first-round RT-PCR, then a second-round multiplex PCR followed. TCRdb independently ran MiXCR on the multiplex PCR reads; one entry per CDR3 protein. The sample holds 200,000 to 300,000 distinct CDR3 sequences; roughly 50% are singletons and the top ten take around 43%. The specimen was peripheral blood. Receptor source: an adult man with Graves' ophthalmopathy.

Of note for this clonotype: A much bigger clone sits one base away, suggesting this may be a read error. The chain uses TRBV2 and TRBJ2-7; D ambiguous. Germline V gene data show CDR1 as SNHLY and CDR2 as FYNNEI. The V end lost 1 base, the J end lost 2 bases, and 3 bases lay between the germline ends. The CDR3 spans 12 residues. The CDR3 region is CASSEGPYEQYF. In nucleotides, the CDR3 is TGTGCCAGCAGTGAAGGCCCCTACGAGCAGTACTTC.

This chain joins TRBV5-6 and TRBJ2-7; a weak D match, TRBD1 (6 bases). Germline CDR1 is SGHDT and CDR2 is YYEEEE. Trimming took off 4 bases at V and 3 bases at J, with 11 bases between the two ends. CDR3 length: 13 amino acids. CDR3 sequence: CASSTRDNYEQYF. DNA for the CDR3: TGTGCCAGCAGCACTAGGGACAACTACGAGCAGTACTTC.

This chain connects TRBV2 to TRBJ2-7; 11 bases are shared with TRBD1. The trim removed 7 bases at V and 3 bases at J, leaving 5 bases unmatched. The CDR3 consists of 14 residues. The germline V gene has CDR1 SNHLY and CDR2 FYNNEI. CDR3 sequence (DNA): TGTGCCAGCAATCCGGGACAGGGGGTCTACGAGCAGTACTTC. Translation gives CASNPGQGVYEQYF.

This clonotype was detected ten times or more. This sequence joins TRBV10-3 and TRBJ1-3, with 7 bases fitting TRBD1. The germline V gene encodes CDR1 ENHRY and CDR2 SYGVKD. Losses at the gene ends were 2 bases for V and 2 bases for J; bases not matched to a gene: 3. The CDR3 runs to 15 residues. DNA of the CDR3: TGTGCCATCAGTGAGAAAACAGGGGCTGGAAACACCATATATTTT. Translation gives CAISEKTGAGNTIYF.

The J gene is TRBJ1-3, the V gene TRBV7-6; D may be TRBD1 (5 bases). The CDR3 totals 15 residues. Trimming pared 5 bases from V and 3 bases from J, leaving 14 bases between. Germline V CDR1 and CDR2: SGHVS, FNYEAQ. CDR3 loop: CASSRAPGLGNTIYF. The CDR3 DNA reads TGTGCCAGCAGCCGAGCCCCGGGACTTGGAAACACCATATATTTT.

V and J are TRBV20-1 and TRBJ2-3, with D tentatively TRBD2 (6 bases). The CDR3 spans 13 residues. Germline values: CDR1 DFQATT, CDR2 SNEGSKA (reference sequence). CDR3 loop: CRGGGPSTDTQYF. The CDR3 DNA reads as TGCAGGGGAGGCGGACCTAGCACAGATACGCAGTATTTT.

This clonotype appeared a few times. The V gene is TRBV3-1, the J gene TRBJ2-7; TRBD1 might be the D (5 bases). CDR1 and CDR2 (germline): LGHDT, YNNKEL (reference sequence). V shed 6 bases and J shed 0 bases, with 12 bases lying between them. This CDR3 spans 14 amino acids. CDR3 residues: CASSGTRVSYEQYF. The CDR3 DNA follows: TGTGCCAGCAGTGGCACCAGGGTCTCCTACGAGCAGTACTTC.

The chain recombines TRBV5-1 with TRBJ2-5, with TRBD2 matching over 8 bases. CDR1 is SGHRS and CDR2 is YFSETQ in the germline V gene. The V segment lost 4 bases and the J segment 5 bases; nucleotides outside the gene matches: 7. CDR3 size: 14 residues. In DNA, the CDR3 is TGCGCCAGCAGCGTGCAGGGACTAGAGGAGACCCAGTACTTC. Its translation: CASSVQGLEETQYF.

This chain joins TRBV6-1 and TRBJ1-6; D is unresolved. The germline V and J ends were trimmed by 3 bases and 2 bases, with 14 bases remaining between them. Germline V gene data show CDR1 as MNHNS and CDR2 as SASEGT. The CDR3 spans 17 residues. The CDR3 here is CASSDSGIGAYNSPLHF. DNA for the CDR3: TGTGCCAGCAGTGATTCGGGGATTGGGGCCTATAATTCACCCCTCCACTTT.

CDR3 loop: CASSPGHLPRTGELFF. The CDR3 DNA reads as TGCGCCAGCAGCCCAGGACACTTACCCCGCACCGGGGAGCTGTTTTTT. The V and J genes are TRBV5-1 and TRBJ2-2, with D maybe TRBD1 (5 bases). Germline values: CDR1 SGHRS, CDR2 YFSETQ. The CDR3 covers 16 residues. V lost 4 bases and J 4 bases, leaving 17 bases between the germline ends.

There are many counts of this clonotype. The rearrangement joins TRBV7-9 to TRBJ1-1, with 10 bases identical to TRBD1. Germline V gene data show CDR1 as SEHNR and CDR2 as FQNEAQ (reference sequence). The CDR3 is 14 residues long. Trimming cost V 7 bases and J 5 bases; bases outside gene matches: 7. The DNA of the CDR3 is TGTGCCAGCACTCCGACAGGGGGCATAACTGAAGCTTTCTTT. This translates into CASTPTGGITEAFF.

The chain recombines TRBV20-1 with TRBJ1-2, with TRBD1 matching over 9 bases. There are 13 residues in the CDR3. Germline V gene data show CDR1 as DFQATT and CDR2 as SNEGSKA (reference sequence). V dropped 6 bases and J dropped 5; count of bases not matched to a gene: 7. The CDR3 DNA is TGCAGTGCCCCGACAGGGGGAGAATATGGCTACACCTTC. Translating gives CSAPTGGEYGYTF.

This clonotype was counted between two and nine times. The chain couples TRBV20-1 to TRBJ1-2; D perhaps matches TRBD1 (5 bases). Trimming pared 5 bases from V and 7 bases from J, leaving 17 bases between. This CDR3 is built from 13 residues. Germline CDR1 is DFQATT and CDR2 is SNEGSKA (reference sequence). The CDR3 region has the DNA TGCAGTGCTCCTTCGGGGGGAGGACGTGGCTACACCTTC. It encodes CSAPSGGGRGYTF.

This clonotype was seen at least ten times. The chain uses TRBV20-1 and TRBJ1-1; 7 bases map to TRBD1. The germline V gene encodes CDR1 DFQATT and CDR2 SNEGSKA (reference sequence). The CDR3 spans 13 residues. J lost 1 base, V lost 6 bases, and 5 bases had no gene match. The CDR3 nucleotides are TGCAGTGCAAACAGGGGCCCGAACACTGAAGCTTTCTTT. It yields the protein CSANRGPNTEAFF.

Worth noting for this clonotype: A read error is possible here, since a much larger clone lies one base away. The chain is built from TRBV29-1 and TRBJ2-7; D is undetermined. From germline, CDR1 is SQVTM and CDR2 ANQGSEA. The CDR3 extends over 13 amino acids. The CDR3 nucleotides are TGCAGCGTGGCCGGGTCCACCACCTACGAGCAGCACTTC. This gives the protein CSVAGSTTYEQHF.

This chain links TRBV19 with TRBJ2-5, with D perhaps given as TRBD1 or TRBD2 (5 bases each). The CDR3 has 14 amino acids. The ends were cut back, 3 bases at V and 5 bases at J, with 13 bases in the middle. In germline, CDR1 is LNHDA, CDR2 SQIVND (reference sequence). The chain's CDR3 is CASSIRGRRETQYF. The CDR3 DNA reads TGTGCCAGTAGTATCCGGGGACGGAGGGAGACCCAGTACTTC. Full variable domain (outside the CDR3, taken from reference TRBV19 and TRBJ2-5): DGGITQSPKYLFRKEGQNVTLSCEQNLNHDAMYWYRQDPGQGLRLIYYSQIVNDFQKGDIAEGYSVSREKKESFPLTVTSAQKNPTAFYLCASSIRGRRETQYFGPGTRLLVL.

The chain links TRBV15 to TRBJ2-2, with D unclear. The germline gives CDR1 LNHNV, CDR2 YYDKDF (reference sequence). Trimming took 0 bases from V and 5 from J, leaving 10 bases between them. CDR3 length equals 15 residues. The CDR3 DNA reads TGTGCCACCAGCAGAGAGCGGCGGTCGACCGGGGAGCTGTTTTTT. Its protein product is CATSRERRSTGELFF.